A single sample is the source of the 2 T cell receptor beta chains below, sequenced in a study of blood T cell repertoires in COVID-19. TCRdb's table, derived via immunoSEQ multiplex PCR, lists solely in-frame clones and lacks some. This table has some 490,000 clones, around 85% appearing once. Specimen: peripheral blood. These receptors were obtained from a human donor in a cohort sampled during active COVID-19.

The rearrangement uses TRBV27 and TRBJ2-1; 8 bases are a match to TRBD1. This CDR3 contains 14 residues. V gave up 10 bases and J gave up 7 bases; unmatched junction bases: 12. CDR1 and CDR2 from the germline V gene are MNHEY and SMNVEV (reference sequence). The CDR3 loop reads CATTRNRGMNEQFF. DNA for the CDR3: TGTGCCACTACCCGGAACAGGGGGATGAATGAGCAGTTCTTC.

The chain recombines TRBV6-6 with TRBJ2-7, with D uncertain. The CDR3 is 12 amino acids. Germline V gene data show CDR1 as MNHNY and CDR2 as SVGAGI (reference sequence). Deletions cut 5 bases from V and 1 base from J, with 6 bases between. CDR3 amino acids: CASSALSYEQYF. DNA of the CDR3: TGTGCCAGCAGTGCGTTATCCTACGAGCAGTACTTC.